The next 22 T cell receptor beta chains were all read from a single sample in a study of cytomegalovirus exposure and HLA in healthy donors. The PCR had 60 Vbeta and 13 Jbeta primers. The method was immunoSEQ multiplex PCR; TCRdb's version includes in-frame clones alone and lacks a portion of them. The table includes about 190,000 clones, about 77% detected once. The sequenced material came from PBMCs. These receptors all stem from a young man in good health and CMV-seropositive.

The chain has TRBV7-3 and TRBJ2-1, with 10 bases fitting TRBD2. The V gene's germline CDR1 is SGHTA and CDR2 FQGTGA. The CDR3 contains 14 residues. V lost 5 bases and J lost 10; bases outside the gene matches: 8. CDR3 in amino acids: CASSLASGSGEQFF. DNA of the CDR3: TGTGCCAGCAGCCTCGCTAGCGGGAGTGGAGAGCAGTTCTTC.

This chain joins TRBV5-3 and TRBJ2-7, with D possibly matching TRBD2 (7 bases). TRBV5-3 is an open reading frame, and its role is uncertain. Trimming left V 5 bases short and J 2 bases short, with 14 bases between. The length of the CDR3 is 14 residues. The CDR3 nucleotides are TGTGCCAGAAGGGGAGGGGGGTCGGCCTACGAGCAGTACTTC. Protein: CARRGGGSAYEQYF.

This chain connects TRBV9 to TRBJ2-3; tentatively, D is TRBD1 (6 bases). Germline CDR1 SGDLS, CDR2 YYNGEE. V lost 5 bases, J lost 2 bases, and 18 bases lay in between. The CDR3 covers 16 residues. CDR3 coding DNA: TGTGCCAGCAGTCGGACAGTCCAGGGCAACACAGATACGCAGTATTTT. This translates into CASSRTVQGNTDTQYF.

This sequence joins TRBV9 and TRBJ2-1; perhaps TRBD1 as D (5 bases). This CDR3 region has 15 residues. Trimming left V 3 bases short and J 2 bases short, with 12 bases between. Per the germline V gene, CDR1 is SGDLS and CDR2 is YYNGEE. Here the CDR3 DNA reads TGTGCCAGCAGCGCCACTAACAGGCCCTACAATGAGCAGTTCTTC. It encodes CASSATNRPYNEQFF.

The chain carries TRBV9 and TRBJ1-3; a weak D match, TRBD1 (6 bases). CDR3 size: 16 residues. Looked up from germline, CDR1 is SGDLS and CDR2 is YYNGEE. With 0 bases removed from V and 2 bases from J, the gap between germline ends came to 12 bases. CDR3 amino acids: CASSVEGHFTGNTIYF. The CDR3 bases are TGTGCCAGCAGCGTAGAGGGACACTTTACTGGAAACACCATATATTTT.

This chain connects TRBV23-1 to TRBJ2-3, with TRBD1 identical over 11 bases. TRBV23-1 is reported as an ORF; its role is uncertain. J was trimmed by 6 bases and V by 2 bases; bases with no gene match: 7. The CDR3 contains 16 residues. Here the CDR3 DNA reads TGCGCCAGCAGTCAAGGTGAGGGACAGGGGGACGATACGCAGTATTTT. This translates into CASSQGEGQGDDTQYF.

This clone was recorded only once. This chain joins TRBV7-9 and TRBJ2-5; 8 bases agree with TRBD2. V trimming: 5 bases; J trimming: 5 bases; junction bases outside the gene matches: 4. CDR1 is SEHNR, CDR2 FQNEAQ, per germline (reference sequence). The CDR3 is made up of 13 amino acids. Here the CDR3 DNA reads TGTGCCAGCAGCCGGGGGGGTAAGGAGACCCAGTACTTC. This codes for CASSRGGKETQYF.

The chain couples TRBV10-3 to TRBJ1-2; maybe TRBD1 (6 bases). CDR1 ENHRY and CDR2 SYGVKD come from the germline V gene. V dropped 6 bases and J dropped 2 bases, with 16 bases sitting between them. The CDR3 contains 15 residues. The CDR3: CAIRGGPAGNYGYTF. For the CDR3, the DNA is TGTGCCATCAGAGGGGGACCGGCCGGAAACTATGGCTACACCTTC.

The chain joins TRBV7-6 to TRBJ1-2; D is possibly TRBD1 (5 bases). V gave up 5 bases and J gave up 5 bases, with 15 bases separating them. CDR3 length: 14 amino acids. Germline V gene lookup returns CDR1 SGHVS and CDR2 FNYEAQ. This CDR3 is CASSLPRAPYGYTF. Here the CDR3 DNA reads TGTGCCAGCAGCCTCCCCAGGGCACCTTATGGCTACACCTTC.

V is TRBV4-1 and J is TRBJ2-7; D may be TRBD1 (6 bases). Germline V gene sequence: CDR1 MGHRA, CDR2 YSYEKL. V was pared by 1 base and J by 0 bases, with 16 bases between. The CDR3 contains 17 residues. The DNA of the CDR3 is TGCGCCAGCAGCCAAGGTCTCCGGGGACATCGCTCCTACGAGCAGTACTTC. As protein: CASSQGLRGHRSYEQYF.

This rearrangement joins TRBV7-2 to TRBJ2-7; perhaps TRBD2 as D (6 bases). The ends were cut back, 0 bases at V and 0 bases at J, with 9 bases in the middle. CDR3 length: 15 amino acids. The V gene's germline CDR1 is SGHTA and CDR2 FQGNSA. The chain's CDR3 is CASSLAGGGSYEQYF. The CDR3 DNA sequence: TGTGCCAGCAGCTTAGCGGGGGGAGGCTCCTACGAGCAGTACTTC.

The J gene is TRBJ2-2, the V gene TRBV5-1; D remains unclear. CDR3 size: 14 residues. Germline CDR1 reads SGHRS; CDR2 reads YFSETQ. Trimming pared 4 bases from V and 3 bases from J, leaving 10 bases between. In nucleotides, the CDR3 is TGCGCCAGCAGCAACCTGGCGGACACCGGGGAGCTGTTTTTT. The encoded protein is CASSNLADTGELFF.

This clone has just one count. The V call is TRBV5-6, the J call TRBJ2-7; TRBD1 matches 9 bases. J gave up 3 bases and V 2 bases, and 6 bases lay outside the gene matches. The germline V gene has CDR1 SGHDT and CDR2 YYEEEE. The CDR3 totals 15 residues. The CDR3 region has the DNA TGTGCCAGCAGCTTACCGGGACAGGGCTACTACGAGCAGTACTTC. As protein: CASSLPGQGYYEQYF.

This clone has only one observation. CDR3 DNA: TGTGCCAGCAGCTTGAGGAGGGGAACCTACGAGCAGTACTTC. Translated: CASSLRRGTYEQYF. The genes are TRBV5-6 and TRBJ2-7; weak D call: TRBD2 (6 bases). Trimming pared 1 base from V and 2 bases from J, leaving 10 bases between. CDR1 and CDR2 (germline): SGHDT, YYEEEE. The CDR3 has 14 residues.

The sample holds a few counts of this clone. The rearrangement links TRBV19 to TRBJ2-3; 10 bases are shared with TRBD1. The germline V gene encodes CDR1 LNHDA and CDR2 SQIVND (reference sequence). The J segment lost 4 bases and the V segment lost 8 bases, leaving 9 bases of the junction unmatched. CDR3 size: 15 residues. This CDR3 reads CASRRTGGNADTQYF. The CDR3, as DNA: TGTGCCAGTCGAAGGACAGGGGGAAATGCAGATACGCAGTATTTT.

The chain has TRBV7-3 and TRBJ2-5; 7 bases agree with TRBD2. Looked up from germline, CDR1 is SGHTA and CDR2 is FQGTGA. Unmatched junction bases numbered 8, after V lost 6 bases and J lost 4 bases. This CDR3 comprises 14 residues. CDR3 DNA: TGTGCCAGCAGGCGTGGGGGGGACGGAGAGACCCAGTACTTC. Translating gives CASRRGGDGETQYF.

This clone was detected only a few times. The chain uses TRBV9 and TRBJ2-1, with 9 bases identical to TRBD2. J lost 5 bases, V lost 3 bases, and 12 bases had no gene match. This CDR3 is 17 amino acids long. CDR1 is SGDLS, CDR2 YYNGEE, per germline. The CDR3 sequence: CASSGELRVAGDNEQFF. As DNA, the CDR3 is TGTGCCAGCAGCGGAGAGTTGAGAGTAGCGGGAGACAATGAGCAGTTCTTC.

The chain uses TRBV5-6 and TRBJ1-5; TRBD1 matches at 8 bases. The CDR3 loop spans 14 amino acids. Germline CDR1 SGHDT, CDR2 YYEEEE. V lost 4 bases, J lost 4 bases, and 4 bases stayed unmatched. The CDR3 bases are TGTGCCAGCAGCGGAGGGACAGGTAATCAGCCCCAGCATTTT. Its translation: CASSGGTGNQPQHF.

The chain combines TRBV30 with TRBJ1-1, with 7 bases that match TRBD1. This CDR3 comprises 13 residues. The V segment lost 5 bases and the J segment 2 bases; nucleotides outside the gene matches: 5. From germline, CDR1 is GTSNPN and CDR2 SVGIG (reference sequence). Here the CDR3 reads CAWHRGANTEAFF. The CDR3 nucleotides are TGTGCCTGGCACAGGGGAGCAAACACTGAAGCTTTCTTT.

The chain links TRBV27 to TRBJ1-5; TRBD1 matches 8 bases. This CDR3 contains 15 residues. The V gene's germline CDR1 is MNHEY and CDR2 SMNVEV (reference sequence). Trimming took 4 bases from V and 7 from J; bases not matched to a gene: 9. The CDR3 bases are TGTGCCAGCAGTTCCAGGACAGGGTCGTACCAGCCCCAGCATTTT. This encodes CASSSRTGSYQPQHF.

The rearrangement links TRBV10-1 to TRBJ1-1, with TRBD1 as a possible D gene (5 bases). The CDR3 runs 15 residues. Trimming stripped 2 bases from V and 1 base from J, with 11 bases between. In germline, CDR1 is WNHNN, CDR2 SYGVQD (reference sequence). Here the CDR3 DNA reads TGCGCCAGCAGTGAGCAGGGCTCCTCGAACACTGAAGCTTTCTTT. As protein: CASSEQGSSNTEAFF.

The chain combines TRBV28 with TRBJ2-1, with 9 bases matching TRBD2. The CDR3 runs 15 residues. V was pared by 3 bases and J by 2 bases, with 2 bases of the junction left unmatched. CDR1 and CDR2 (germline): MDHEN, SYDVKM. CDR3 nucleotide sequence: TGTGCCAGCAGTTTCCCTAGCGGGGCCTACAATGAGCAGTTCTTC. Translated: CASSFPSGAYNEQFF.